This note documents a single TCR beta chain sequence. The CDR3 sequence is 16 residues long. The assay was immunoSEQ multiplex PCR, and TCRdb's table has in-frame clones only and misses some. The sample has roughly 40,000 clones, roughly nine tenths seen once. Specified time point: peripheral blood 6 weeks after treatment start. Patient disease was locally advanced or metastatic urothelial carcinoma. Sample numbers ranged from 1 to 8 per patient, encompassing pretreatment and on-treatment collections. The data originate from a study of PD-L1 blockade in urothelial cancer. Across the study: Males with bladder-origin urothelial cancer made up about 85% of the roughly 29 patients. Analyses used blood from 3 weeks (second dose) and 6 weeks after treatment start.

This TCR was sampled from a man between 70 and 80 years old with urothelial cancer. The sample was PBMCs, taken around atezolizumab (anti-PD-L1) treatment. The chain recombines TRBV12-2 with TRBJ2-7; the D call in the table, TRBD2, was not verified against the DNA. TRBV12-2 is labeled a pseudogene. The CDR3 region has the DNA TGTGCAAGTCGCTCTCGACTAGCGGGAGAACCCTACGAGCAGTACTTC. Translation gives CASRSRLAGEPYEQYF.